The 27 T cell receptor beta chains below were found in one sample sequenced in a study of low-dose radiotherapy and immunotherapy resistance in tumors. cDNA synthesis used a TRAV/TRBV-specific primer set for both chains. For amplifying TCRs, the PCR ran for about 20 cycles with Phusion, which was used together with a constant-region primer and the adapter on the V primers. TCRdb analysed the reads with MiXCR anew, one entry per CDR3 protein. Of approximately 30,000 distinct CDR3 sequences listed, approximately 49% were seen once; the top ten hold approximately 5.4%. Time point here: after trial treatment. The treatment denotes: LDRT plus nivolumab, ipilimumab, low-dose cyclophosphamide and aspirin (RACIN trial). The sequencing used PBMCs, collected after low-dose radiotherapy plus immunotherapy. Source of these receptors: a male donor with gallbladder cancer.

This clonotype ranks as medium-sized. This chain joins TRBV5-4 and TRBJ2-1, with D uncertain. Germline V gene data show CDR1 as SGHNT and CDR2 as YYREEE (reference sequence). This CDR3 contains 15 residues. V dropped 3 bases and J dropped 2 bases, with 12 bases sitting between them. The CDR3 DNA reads TGTGCCAGCAGCTGGACCACCGACACCTACAATGAGCAGTTCTTC. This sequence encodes CASSWTTDTYNEQFF.

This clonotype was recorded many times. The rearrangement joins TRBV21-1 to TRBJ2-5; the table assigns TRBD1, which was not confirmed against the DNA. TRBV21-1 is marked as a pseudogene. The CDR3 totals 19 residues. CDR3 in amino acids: CASTTPPPGQGKIQETQYF. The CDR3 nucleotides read TGTGCCAGCACCACACCCCCACCGGGACAGGGGAAAATCCAAGAGACCCAGTACTTC.

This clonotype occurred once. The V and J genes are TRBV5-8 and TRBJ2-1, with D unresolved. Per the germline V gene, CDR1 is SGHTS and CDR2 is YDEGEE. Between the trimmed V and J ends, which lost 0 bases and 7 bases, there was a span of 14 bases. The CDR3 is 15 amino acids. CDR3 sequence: CASSLVSARWNEQFF. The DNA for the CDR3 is TGTGCCAGCAGCTTGGTATCAGCCAGGTGGAATGAGCAGTTCTTC.

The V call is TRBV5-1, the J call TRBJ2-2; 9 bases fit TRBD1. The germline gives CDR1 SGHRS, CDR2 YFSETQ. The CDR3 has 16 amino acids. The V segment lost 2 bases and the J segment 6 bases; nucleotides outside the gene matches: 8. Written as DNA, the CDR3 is TGCGCCAGCAGCTTAGGGACAGGGACATCCCCCGGGGAGCTGTTTTTT. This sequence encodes CASSLGTGTSPGELFF.

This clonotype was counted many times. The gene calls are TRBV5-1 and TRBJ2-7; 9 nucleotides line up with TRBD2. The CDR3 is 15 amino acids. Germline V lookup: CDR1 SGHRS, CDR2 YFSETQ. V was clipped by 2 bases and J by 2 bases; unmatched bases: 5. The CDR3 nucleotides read TGCGCCAGCAGCTTTCTAGCGGGGAGAACCTACGAGCAGTACTTC. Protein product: CASSFLAGRTYEQYF.

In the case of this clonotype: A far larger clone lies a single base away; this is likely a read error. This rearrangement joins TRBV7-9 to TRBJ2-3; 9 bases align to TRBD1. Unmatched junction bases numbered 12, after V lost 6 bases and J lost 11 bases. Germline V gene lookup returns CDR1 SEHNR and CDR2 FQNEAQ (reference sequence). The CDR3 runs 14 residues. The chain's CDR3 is CASSWGQGGNMQYF. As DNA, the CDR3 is TGTGCCAGCAGTTGGGGACAGGGCGGGAATATGCAGTATTTT.

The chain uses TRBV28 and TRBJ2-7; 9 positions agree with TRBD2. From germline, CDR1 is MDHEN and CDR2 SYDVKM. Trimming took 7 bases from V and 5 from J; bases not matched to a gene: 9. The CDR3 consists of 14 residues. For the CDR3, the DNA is TGTGCCAGCAAGCGGGCGGGGGGGCTCGACGAGCAGTACTTC. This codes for CASKRAGGLDEQYF.

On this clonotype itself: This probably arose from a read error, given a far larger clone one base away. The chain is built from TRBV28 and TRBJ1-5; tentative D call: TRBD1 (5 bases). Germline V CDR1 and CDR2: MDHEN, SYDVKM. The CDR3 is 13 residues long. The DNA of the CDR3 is TGTGCCAGCAGCCGGGACCGCAATCAGCCCCGGCATTTT. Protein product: CASSRDRNQPRHF. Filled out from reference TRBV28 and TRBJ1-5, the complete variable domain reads DVKVTQSSRYLVKRTGEKVFLECVQDMDHENMFWYRQDPGLGLRLIYFSYDVKMKEKGDIPEGYSVSREKKERFSLILESASTNQTSMYLCASSRDRNQPRHFGDGTRLSIL.

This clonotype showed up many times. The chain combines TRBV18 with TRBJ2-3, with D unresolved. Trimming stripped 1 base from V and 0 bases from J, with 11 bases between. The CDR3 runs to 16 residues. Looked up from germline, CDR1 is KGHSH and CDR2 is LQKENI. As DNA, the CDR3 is TGTGCCAGCTCACCACAGCTGGCAGGAAGCACAGATACGCAGTATTTT. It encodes CASSPQLAGSTDTQYF.

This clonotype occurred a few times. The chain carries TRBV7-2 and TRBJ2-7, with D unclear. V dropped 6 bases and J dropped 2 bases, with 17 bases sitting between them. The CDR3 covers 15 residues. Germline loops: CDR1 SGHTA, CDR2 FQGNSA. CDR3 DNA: TGTGCCAGCAGTTTATCGAGGTCGGGTCCCTACGAGCAGTACTTC. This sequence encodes CASSLSRSGPYEQYF.

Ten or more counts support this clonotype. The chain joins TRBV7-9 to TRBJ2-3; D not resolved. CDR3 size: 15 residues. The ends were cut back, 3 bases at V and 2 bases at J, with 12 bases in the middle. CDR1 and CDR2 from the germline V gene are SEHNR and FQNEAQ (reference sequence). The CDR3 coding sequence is TGTGCCAGCAGCTTTTACCGATCATCCACAGATACGCAGTATTTT. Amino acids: CASSFYRSSTDTQYF.

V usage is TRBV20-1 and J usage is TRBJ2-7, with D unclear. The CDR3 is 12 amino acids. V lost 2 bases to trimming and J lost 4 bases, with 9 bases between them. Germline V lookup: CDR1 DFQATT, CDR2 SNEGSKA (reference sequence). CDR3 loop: CSARMGQYEQYF. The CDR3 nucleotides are TGCAGTGCTAGAATGGGCCAGTACGAGCAGTACTTC.

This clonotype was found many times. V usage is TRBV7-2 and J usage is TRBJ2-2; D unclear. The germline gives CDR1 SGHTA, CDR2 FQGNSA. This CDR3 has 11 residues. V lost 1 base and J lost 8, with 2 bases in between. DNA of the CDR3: TGTGCCAGCAGCTTAGAGGGGGAGCTGTTTTTT. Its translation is CASSLEGELFF.

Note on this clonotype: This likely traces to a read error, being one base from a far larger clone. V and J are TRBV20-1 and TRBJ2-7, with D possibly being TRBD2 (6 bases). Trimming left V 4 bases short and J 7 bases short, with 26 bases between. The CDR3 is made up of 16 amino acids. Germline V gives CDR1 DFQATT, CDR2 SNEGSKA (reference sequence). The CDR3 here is CSAIKVAGYSYNEQYF. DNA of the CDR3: TGCAGTGCTATAAAGGTGGCGGGGTACTCCTACAATGAGCAGTACTTC.

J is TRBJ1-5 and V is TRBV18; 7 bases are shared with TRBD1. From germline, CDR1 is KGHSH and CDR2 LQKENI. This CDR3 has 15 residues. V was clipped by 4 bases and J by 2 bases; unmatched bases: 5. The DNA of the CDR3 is TGTGCCAGCTCACTGGGACAGAATGGCAATCAGCCCCAGCATTTT. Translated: CASSLGQNGNQPQHF.

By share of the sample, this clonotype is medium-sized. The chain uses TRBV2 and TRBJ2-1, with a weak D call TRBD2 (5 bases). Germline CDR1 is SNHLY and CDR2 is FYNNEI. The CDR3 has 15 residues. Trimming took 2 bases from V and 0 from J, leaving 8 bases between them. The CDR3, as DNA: TGTGCCAGCAGTGAAAGCGGTAGCTCCTACAATGAGCAGTTCTTC. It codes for CASSESGSSYNEQFF.

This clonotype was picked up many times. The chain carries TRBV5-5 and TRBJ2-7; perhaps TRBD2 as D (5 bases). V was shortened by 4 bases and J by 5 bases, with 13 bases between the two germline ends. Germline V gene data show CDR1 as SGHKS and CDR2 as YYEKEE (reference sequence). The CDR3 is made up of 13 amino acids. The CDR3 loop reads CASSLRAWDEQYF. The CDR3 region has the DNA TGTGCCAGCAGCCTGAGGGCCTGGGACGAGCAGTACTTC.

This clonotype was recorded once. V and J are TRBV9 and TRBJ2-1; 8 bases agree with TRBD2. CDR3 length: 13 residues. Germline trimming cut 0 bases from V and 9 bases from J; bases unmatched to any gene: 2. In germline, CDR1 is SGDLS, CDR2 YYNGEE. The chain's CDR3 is CASSVAGGVEQFF. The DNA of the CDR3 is TGTGCCAGCAGCGTAGCGGGAGGGGTTGAGCAGTTCTTC.

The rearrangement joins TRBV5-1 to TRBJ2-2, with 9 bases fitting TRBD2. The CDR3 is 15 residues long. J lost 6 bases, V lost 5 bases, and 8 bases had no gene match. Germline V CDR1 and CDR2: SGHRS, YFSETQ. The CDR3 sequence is CASRGTSRGAGELFF. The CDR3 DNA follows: TGCGCCAGCAGGGGGACTAGCCGCGGCGCCGGGGAGCTGTTTTTT.

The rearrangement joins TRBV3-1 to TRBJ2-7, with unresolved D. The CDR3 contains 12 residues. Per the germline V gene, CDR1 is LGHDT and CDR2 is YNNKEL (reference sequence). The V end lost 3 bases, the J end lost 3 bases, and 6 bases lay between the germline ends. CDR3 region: CASSHGVYEQYF. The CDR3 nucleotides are TGTGCCAGCAGCCACGGAGTCTACGAGCAGTACTTC.

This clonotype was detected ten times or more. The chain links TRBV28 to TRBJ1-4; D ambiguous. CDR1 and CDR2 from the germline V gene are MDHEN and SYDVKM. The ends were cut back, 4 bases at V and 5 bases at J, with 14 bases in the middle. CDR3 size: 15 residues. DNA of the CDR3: TGTGCCAGCAGTTCCCAAGAGAGGTCAAATGAAAAACTGTTTTTT. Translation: CASSSQERSNEKLFF.

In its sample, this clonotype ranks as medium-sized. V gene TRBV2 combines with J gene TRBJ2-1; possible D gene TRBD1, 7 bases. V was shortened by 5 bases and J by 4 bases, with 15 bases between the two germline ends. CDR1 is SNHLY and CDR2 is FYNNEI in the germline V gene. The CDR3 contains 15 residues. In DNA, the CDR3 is TGTGCCAGCAGTTCCGACAGGGCGGGATACAATGAGCAGTTCTTC. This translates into CASSSDRAGYNEQFF.

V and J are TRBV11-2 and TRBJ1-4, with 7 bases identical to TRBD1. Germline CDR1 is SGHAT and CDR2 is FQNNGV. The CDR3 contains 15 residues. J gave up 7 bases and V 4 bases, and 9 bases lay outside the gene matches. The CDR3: CASSYNRGGGEKLFF. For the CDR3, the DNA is TGTGCCAGCAGCTATAACAGGGGCGGGGGTGAAAAACTGTTTTTT.

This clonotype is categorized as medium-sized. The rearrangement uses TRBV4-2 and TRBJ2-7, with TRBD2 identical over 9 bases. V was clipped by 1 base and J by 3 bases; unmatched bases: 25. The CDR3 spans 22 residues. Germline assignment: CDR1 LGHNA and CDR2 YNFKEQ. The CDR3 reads CASSQGPSGEGSLRESGYEQYF. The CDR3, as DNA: TGTGCCAGCAGCCAAGGGCCTAGCGGGGAGGGAAGTCTTAGGGAATCGGGCTACGAGCAGTACTTC.

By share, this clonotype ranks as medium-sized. CDR3 sequence: CASSYSYRSNTGELFF. Written as DNA, the CDR3 is TGTGCCAGCAGTTACTCATACCGGTCTAACACCGGGGAGCTGTTTTTT. The gene calls are TRBV6-2 or TRBV6-3 and TRBJ2-2; D unresolved. Germline V lookup: CDR1 MNHEY, CDR2 SVGEGT. This CDR3 region has 16 residues. The ends were cut back, 0 bases at V and 2 bases at J, with 10 bases in the middle.

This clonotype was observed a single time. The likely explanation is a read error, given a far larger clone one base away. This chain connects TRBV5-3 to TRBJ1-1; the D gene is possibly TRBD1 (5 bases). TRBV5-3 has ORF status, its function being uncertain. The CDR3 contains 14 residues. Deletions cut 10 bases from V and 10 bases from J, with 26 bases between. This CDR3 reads CARSSEQDGAPAFF. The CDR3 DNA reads TGTGCCCGCAGCTCAGAACAGGACGGCGCTCCAGCTTTCTTT.

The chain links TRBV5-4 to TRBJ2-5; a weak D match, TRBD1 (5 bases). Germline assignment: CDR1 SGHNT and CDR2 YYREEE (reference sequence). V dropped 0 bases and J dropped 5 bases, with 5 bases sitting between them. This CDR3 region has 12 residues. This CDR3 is CASSLEGETQYF. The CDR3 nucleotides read TGTGCCAGCAGCTTGGAGGGGGAGACCCAGTACTTC.